This TCR beta chain originates from a study of T cells in Graves' hyperthyroidism and ophthalmopathy. Overall study context: Peripheral blood was drawn at first diagnosis, prior to all treatment. Points from the study as a whole: Most clonotypes expanded in thyroid above 0.001 were likewise present in blood.

Uncontrolled infection, other autoimmune disease, pregnancy or lactation led to exclusion. For the diagnoses, clinical symptoms, serum thyroxine and TRAb, thyroid ultrasound and orbital computed tomography were used. This clonotype was seen ten or more times. The antigen is undetermined. Using RNA transcripts as the source, TCR beta CDR3 regions were amplified. First-round RT-PCR with HTBI primers amplified the TCR CDR3 region. Using its own MiXCR run on the multiplex PCR reads, TCRdb lists one record per CDR3 protein. Of 400,000 or so distinct CDR3 sequences in the sample, roughly 13% were seen once. This TCR derives from a man aged 50-60 years with Graves' ophthalmopathy. The material sequenced was blood.

The CDR3 nucleotides read TGTGCCAGCAGCACCACCGGACTAGCGGGGCGCACAGATACGCAGTATTTT. It translates to CASSTTGLAGRTDTQYF. V and J are TRBV7-9 and TRBJ2-3; 12 nucleotides agree with TRBD2. J was trimmed by 1 base and V by 5 bases; bases with no gene match: 7. The CDR3 is 17 amino acids. Germline CDR1 SEHNR, CDR2 FQNEAQ (reference sequence).